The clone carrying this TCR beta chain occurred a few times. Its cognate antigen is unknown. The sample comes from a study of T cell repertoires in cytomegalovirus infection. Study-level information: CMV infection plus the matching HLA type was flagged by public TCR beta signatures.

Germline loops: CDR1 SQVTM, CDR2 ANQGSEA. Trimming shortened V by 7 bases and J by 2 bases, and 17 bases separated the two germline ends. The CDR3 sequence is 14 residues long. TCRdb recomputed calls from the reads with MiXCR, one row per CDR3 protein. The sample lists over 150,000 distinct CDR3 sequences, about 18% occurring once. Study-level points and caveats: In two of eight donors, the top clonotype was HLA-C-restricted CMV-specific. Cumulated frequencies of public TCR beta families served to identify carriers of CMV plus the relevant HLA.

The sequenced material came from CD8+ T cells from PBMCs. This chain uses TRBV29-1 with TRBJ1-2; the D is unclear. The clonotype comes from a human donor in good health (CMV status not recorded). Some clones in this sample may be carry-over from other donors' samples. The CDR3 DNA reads TGCAGCGCCGGCAGTCTAATGGGAAACTATGGCTACACCTTC. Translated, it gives CSAGSLMGNYGYTF.